Ten or more counts support the clone carrying this T cell receptor beta chain. Antigen specificity is unknown. At the time of active disease, bone marrow was collected from every patient. This sample was included in a study of read filtering for tumor transcriptome and immune sequencing. Study-wide background: By R-ISS, stages I, II and III held around 8, 15 and 7 patients. TCR-mapped reads were about 3.5 to 10.27 million with IR-seq versus about 85 to 1,300 with RNA-seq. Study-wide results and limits: IR-seq and RNA-seq agreed better without single-read clonotypes.

Trimming pared 9 bases from V and 0 bases from J, leaving 15 bases between. The CDR3 is 15 amino acids. The V gene's germline CDR1 is LNHDA and CDR2 SQIVND (reference sequence). The library was built from about 0.4 ug RNA with molecular barcoded adaptors for alpha/delta and beta/gamma chains. One entry per CDR3 protein results from TCRdb running MiXCR on the reads. The table shows about 48,000 distinct CDR3 sequences, with approximately 18% occurring only once. The clonotype comes from a donor at least 40 years old with multiple myeloma. The specimen was a population of CD138-negative cells sorted from bone marrow. V and J are TRBV19 and TRBJ2-1; no reliable D call. CDR3 nucleotides: TGTGCCAGCAATTGGGCGAGTAGCTCCTACAATGAGCAGTTCTTC. Its protein is CASNWASSSYNEQFF. The full variable domain, with the rest looked up from reference TRBV19 and TRBJ2-1, is DGGITQSPKYLFRKEGQNVTLSCEQNLNHDAMYWYRQDPGQGLRLIYYSQIVNDFQKGDIAEGYSVSREKKESFPLTVTSAQKNPTAFYLCASNWASSSYNEQFFGPGTRLTVL.